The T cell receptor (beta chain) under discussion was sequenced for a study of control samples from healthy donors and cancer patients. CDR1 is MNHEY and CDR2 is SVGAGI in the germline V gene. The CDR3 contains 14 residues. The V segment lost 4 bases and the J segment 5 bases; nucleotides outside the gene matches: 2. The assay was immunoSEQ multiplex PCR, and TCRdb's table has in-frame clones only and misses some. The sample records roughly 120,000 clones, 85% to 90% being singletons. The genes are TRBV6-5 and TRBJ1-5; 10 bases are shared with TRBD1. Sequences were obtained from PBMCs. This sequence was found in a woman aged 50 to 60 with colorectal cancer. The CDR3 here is CASSLGTGDQPQHF. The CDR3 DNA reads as TGTGCCAGCAGTTTGGGGACAGGGGATCAGCCCCAGCATTTT.